This T cell receptor (beta chain) comes out of a study of T cell responses to AZD1222 COVID-19 vaccine. Study-wide findings and caveats: In the spike-specific TCR repertoire, nearly half reportedly target unmutated variant regions. Clonal diversity was possibly underestimated; the donors were predominantly white British and more often female. Just a handful of AZD1222 recipients tested seropositive at baseline.

Germline CDR1 is MNHEY and CDR2 is SVGAGI. Trimming took 6 bases from V and 5 from J; bases not matched to a gene: 12. The CDR3 spans 15 residues. With respect to this clone: The antigen remains undetermined.

TCRdb's table, derived via immunoSEQ multiplex PCR, lists solely in-frame clones and lacks some. This table has 28,000 or so clones, 80% to 90% appearing once. Sequencing was performed on peripheral blood, taken 28 days after the second AZD1222 dose. This TCR was sampled from an adult who received the AZD1222 COVID-19 vaccine. This chain joins TRBV6-5 and TRBJ2-7; 8 bases line up with TRBD1. In DNA form, the CDR3 reads TGTGCCAGCAGACTCTCGGCAGGGGGCAAGAACGAGCAGTACTTC. Its translation: CASRLSAGGKNEQYF.